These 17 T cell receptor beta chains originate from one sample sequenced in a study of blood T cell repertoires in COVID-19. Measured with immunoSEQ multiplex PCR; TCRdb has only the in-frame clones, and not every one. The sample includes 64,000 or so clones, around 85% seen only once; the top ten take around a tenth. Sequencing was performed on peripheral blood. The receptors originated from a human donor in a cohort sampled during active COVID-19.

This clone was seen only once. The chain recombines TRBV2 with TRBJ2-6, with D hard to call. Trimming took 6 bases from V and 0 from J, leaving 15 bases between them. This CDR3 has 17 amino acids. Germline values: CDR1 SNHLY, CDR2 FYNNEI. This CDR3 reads CASRQDTSSSGANVLTF. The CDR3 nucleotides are TGTGCCAGCAGGCAAGACACCTCGAGCTCTGGGGCCAACGTCCTGACTTTC.

CDR3 coding DNA: TGTGCCAGCTCACCAGAGGGGACAGGCGGATTACTAGCCAAAAACATTCAGTACTTC. Protein sequence: CASSPEGTGGLLAKNIQYF. This chain connects TRBV18 to TRBJ2-4, with 8 bases matching TRBD1. The length of the CDR3 is 19 residues. Germline trimming cut 2 bases from V and 0 bases from J; bases unmatched to any gene: 12. Looked up from germline, CDR1 is KGHSH and CDR2 is LQKENI. The full variable domain, its missing parts supplied by reference TRBV18 and TRBJ2-4, is NAGVMQNPRHLVRRRGQEARLRCSPMKGHSHVYWYRQLPEEGLKFMVYLQKENIIDESGMPKERFSAEFPKEGPSILRIQQVVRGDSAAYFCASSPEGTGGLLAKNIQYFGAGTRLSVL.

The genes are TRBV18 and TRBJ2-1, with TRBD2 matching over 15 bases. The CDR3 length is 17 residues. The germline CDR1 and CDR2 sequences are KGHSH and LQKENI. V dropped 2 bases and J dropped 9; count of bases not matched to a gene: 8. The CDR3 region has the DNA TGTGCCAGCTCACCAGGTGGGACTAGCGGGAGGATGGGTGAGCAGTTCTTC. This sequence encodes CASSPGGTSGRMGEQFF.

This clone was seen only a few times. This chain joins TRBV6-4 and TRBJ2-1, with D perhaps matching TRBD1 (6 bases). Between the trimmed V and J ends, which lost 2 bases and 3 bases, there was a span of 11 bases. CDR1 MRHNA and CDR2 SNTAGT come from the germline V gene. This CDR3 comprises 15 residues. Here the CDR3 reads CASSDGSGDYNEQFF. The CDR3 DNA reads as TGTGCCAGCAGTGACGGTTCAGGGGACTACAATGAGCAGTTCTTC.

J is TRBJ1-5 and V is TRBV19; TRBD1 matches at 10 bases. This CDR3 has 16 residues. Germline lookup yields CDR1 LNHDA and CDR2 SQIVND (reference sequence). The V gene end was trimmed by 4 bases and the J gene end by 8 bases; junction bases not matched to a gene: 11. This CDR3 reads CASSNVGQGTGKPQHF. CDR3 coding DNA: TGTGCCAGTAGTAATGTGGGACAGGGGACAGGAAAGCCCCAGCATTTT.

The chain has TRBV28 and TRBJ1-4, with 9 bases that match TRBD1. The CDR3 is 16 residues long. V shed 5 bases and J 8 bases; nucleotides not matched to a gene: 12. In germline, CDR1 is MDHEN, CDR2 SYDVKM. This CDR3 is CASSLGQGREGEKLFF. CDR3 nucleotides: TGTGCCAGCAGTCTGGGACAGGGAAGGGAAGGCGAAAAACTGTTTTTT.

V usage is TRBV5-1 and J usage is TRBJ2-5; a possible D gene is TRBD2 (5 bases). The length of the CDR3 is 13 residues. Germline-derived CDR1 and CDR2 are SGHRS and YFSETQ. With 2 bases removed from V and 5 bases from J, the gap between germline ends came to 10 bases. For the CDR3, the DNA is TGCGCCAGCAGCTTAAGCGGCACGGAGACCCAGTACTTC. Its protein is CASSLSGTETQYF.

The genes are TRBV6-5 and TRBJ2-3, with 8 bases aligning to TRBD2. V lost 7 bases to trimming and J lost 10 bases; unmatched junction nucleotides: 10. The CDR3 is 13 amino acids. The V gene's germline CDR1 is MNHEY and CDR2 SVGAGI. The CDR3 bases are TGTGCCAGCACCGATGGGACTAGTTGGGCGCAGTATTTT. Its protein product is CASTDGTSWAQYF.

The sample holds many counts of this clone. CDR3 protein: CAISESAGKGQPQHF. For the CDR3, the DNA is TGTGCCATCAGTGAGTCGGCAGGCAAAGGTCAGCCCCAGCATTTT. This chain connects TRBV10-3 to TRBJ1-5; D is undetermined. CDR1 and CDR2 from the germline V gene are ENHRY and SYGVKD. V was pared by 0 bases and J by 6 bases, with 12 bases between. The CDR3 is made up of 15 amino acids.

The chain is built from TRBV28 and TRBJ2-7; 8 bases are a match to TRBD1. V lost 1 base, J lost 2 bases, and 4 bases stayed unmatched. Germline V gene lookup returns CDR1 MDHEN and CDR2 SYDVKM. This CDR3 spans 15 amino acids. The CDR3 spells CASSLSGGDPYEQYF. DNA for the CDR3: TGTGCCAGCAGTTTATCAGGGGGCGACCCCTACGAGCAGTACTTC.

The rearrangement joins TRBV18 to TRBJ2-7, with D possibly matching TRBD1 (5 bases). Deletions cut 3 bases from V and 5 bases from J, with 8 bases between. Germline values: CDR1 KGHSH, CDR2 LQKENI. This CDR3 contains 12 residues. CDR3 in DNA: TGTGCCAGCTCACCGGACAACCACGAGCAGTACTTC. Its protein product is CASSPDNHEQYF.

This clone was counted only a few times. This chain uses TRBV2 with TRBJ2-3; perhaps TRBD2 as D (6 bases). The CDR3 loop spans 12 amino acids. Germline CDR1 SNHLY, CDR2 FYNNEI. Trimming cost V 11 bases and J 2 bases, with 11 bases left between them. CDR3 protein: CAGGGDTDTQYF. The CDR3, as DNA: TGTGCCGGAGGAGGGGACACAGATACGCAGTATTTT.

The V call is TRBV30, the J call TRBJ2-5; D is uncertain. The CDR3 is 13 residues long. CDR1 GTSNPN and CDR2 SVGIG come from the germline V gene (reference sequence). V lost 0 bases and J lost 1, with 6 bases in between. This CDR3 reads CAWSVASQETQYF. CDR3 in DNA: TGTGCCTGGAGTGTAGCCTCCCAAGAGACCCAGTACTTC.

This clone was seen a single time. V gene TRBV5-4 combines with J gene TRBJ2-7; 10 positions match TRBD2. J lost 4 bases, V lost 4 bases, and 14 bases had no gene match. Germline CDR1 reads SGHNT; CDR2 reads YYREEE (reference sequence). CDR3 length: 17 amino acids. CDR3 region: CASSATASGGGLYEQYF. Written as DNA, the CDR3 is TGTGCCAGCAGCGCCACCGCTAGCGGGGGAGGACTATACGAGCAGTACTTC.

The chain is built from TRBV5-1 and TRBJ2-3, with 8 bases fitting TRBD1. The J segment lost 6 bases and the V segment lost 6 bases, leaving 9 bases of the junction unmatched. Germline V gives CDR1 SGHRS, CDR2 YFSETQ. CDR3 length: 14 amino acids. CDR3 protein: CASNAGGASDTQYF. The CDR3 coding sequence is TGCGCCAGCAATGCAGGGGGCGCATCGGATACGCAGTATTTT.

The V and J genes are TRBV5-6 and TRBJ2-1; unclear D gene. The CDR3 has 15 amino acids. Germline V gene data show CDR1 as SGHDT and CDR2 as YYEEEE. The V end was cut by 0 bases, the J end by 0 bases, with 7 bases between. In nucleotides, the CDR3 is TGTGCCAGCAGCTTGGCTCCGAGCTCCTACAATGAGCAGTTCTTC. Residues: CASSLAPSSYNEQFF.

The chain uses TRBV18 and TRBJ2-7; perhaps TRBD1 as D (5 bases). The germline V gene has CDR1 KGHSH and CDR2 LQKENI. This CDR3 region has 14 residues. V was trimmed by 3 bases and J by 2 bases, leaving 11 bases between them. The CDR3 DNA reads TGTGCCAGCTCACCTCCGACAGATCCCTACGAGCAGTACTTC. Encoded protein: CASSPPTDPYEQYF. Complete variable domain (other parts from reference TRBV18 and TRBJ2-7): NAGVMQNPRHLVRRRGQEARLRCSPMKGHSHVYWYRQLPEEGLKFMVYLQKENIIDESGMPKERFSAEFPKEGPSILRIQQVVRGDSAAYFCASSPPTDPYEQYFGPGTRLTVT.